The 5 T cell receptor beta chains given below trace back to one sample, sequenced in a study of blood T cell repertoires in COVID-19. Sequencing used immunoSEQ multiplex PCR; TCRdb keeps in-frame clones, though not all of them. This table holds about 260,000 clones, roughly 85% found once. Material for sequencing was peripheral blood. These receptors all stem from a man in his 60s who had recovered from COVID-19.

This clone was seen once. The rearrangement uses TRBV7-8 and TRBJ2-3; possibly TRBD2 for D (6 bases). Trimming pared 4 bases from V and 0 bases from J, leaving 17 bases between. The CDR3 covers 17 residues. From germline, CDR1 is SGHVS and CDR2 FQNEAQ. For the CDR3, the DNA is TGTGCCAGCAGCTCTCGGACTATACCTACTAGCACAGATACGCAGTATTTT. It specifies CASSSRTIPTSTDTQYF.

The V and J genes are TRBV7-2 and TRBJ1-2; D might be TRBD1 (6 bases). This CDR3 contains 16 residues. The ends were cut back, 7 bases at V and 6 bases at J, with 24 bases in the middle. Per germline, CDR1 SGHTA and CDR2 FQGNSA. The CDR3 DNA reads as TGTGCCAGCACCCCCCGGGGGGGCGGGGCAGTCAATGGCTACACCTTC. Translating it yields CASTPRGGGAVNGYTF.

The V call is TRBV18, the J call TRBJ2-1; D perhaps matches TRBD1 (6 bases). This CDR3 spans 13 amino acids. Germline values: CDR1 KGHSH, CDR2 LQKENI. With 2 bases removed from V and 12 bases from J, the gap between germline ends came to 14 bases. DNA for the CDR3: TGTGCCAGCTCACCATTGGACAGCGTTGCGCAGTTCTTC. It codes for CASSPLDSVAQFF.

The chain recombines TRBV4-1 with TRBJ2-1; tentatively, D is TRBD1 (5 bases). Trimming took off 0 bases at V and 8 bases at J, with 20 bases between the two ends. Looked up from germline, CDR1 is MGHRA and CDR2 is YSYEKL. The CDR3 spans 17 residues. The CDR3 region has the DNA TGCGCCAGCAGCCAAGACAGGGTTAGTTCGGCAACGGATGAGCAGTTCTTC. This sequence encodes CASSQDRVSSATDEQFF.

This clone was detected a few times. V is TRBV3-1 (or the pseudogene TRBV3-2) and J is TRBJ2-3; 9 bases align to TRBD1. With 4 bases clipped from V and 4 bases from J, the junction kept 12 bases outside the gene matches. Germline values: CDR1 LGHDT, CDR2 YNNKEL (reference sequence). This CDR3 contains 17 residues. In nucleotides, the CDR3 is TGTGCCAGCAGCCGGCCCGTGGGACAGGGCGGCGCAGATACGCAGTATTTT. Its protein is CASSRPVGQGGADTQYF.